This passage covers 28 T cell receptor beta chains from one sample sequenced in a study of cytomegalovirus exposure and HLA in healthy donors (dated by TCRdb to 2017 to 2019). Libraries were constructed by the immunoSEQ multiplex PCR assay. A mixture of 60 forward primers for TCR Vbeta segments and 13 reverse primers for TCR Jbeta segments was used in the multiplex PCR. The source is immuneACCESS, and TCRdb retained only in-frame sequences with V and J called. Part of the clones is not carried over; for the studies checked, unresolved V genes explain less than half of this, and the remainder is unexplained. The sample table contains about 140,000 clones; only one count was recorded for around three quarters of them. 6.8% of the sample is in the top ten clones. Sequenced material: PBMCs. These receptors originate from a man aged 35 to 55 in good health and CMV-seropositive.

In regard to this clone: The junction shows a germline mismatch at one end, possibly a read error. This chain links TRBV7-9 with TRBJ1-1; D gene unclear. Germline V gene sequence: CDR1 SEHNR, CDR2 FQNEAQ (reference sequence). The CDR3 contains 12 residues. In DNA form, the CDR3 reads TGTGCCAGCAGCTTTACCGGGATCCCAATCCTCTTT. The encoded protein is CASSFTGIPILF. Supplemented by reference TRBV7-9 and TRBJ1-1, the full variable domain reads DTGVSQNPRHKITKRGQNVTFRCDPISEHNRLYWYRQTLGQGPEFLTYFQNEAQLEKSRLLSDRFSAERPKGSFSTLEIQRTEQGDSAMYLCASSFTGIPILFGQGTRLTVV.

The rearrangement uses TRBV30 and TRBJ1-2, with unresolved D. The CDR3 covers 13 residues. Germline CDR1 GTSNPN, CDR2 SVGIG (reference sequence). V was pared by 0 bases and J by 2 bases, with 7 bases between. The CDR3 nucleotides are TGTGCCTGGAGTGTACGAGGGAACTATGGCTACACCTTC. Translated, it gives CAWSVRGNYGYTF.

V and J are TRBV6-5 and TRBJ1-5, with a tentative D call TRBD1 (5 bases). CDR1 MNHEY and CDR2 SVGAGI come from the germline V gene. This CDR3 comprises 14 residues. Trimming took 0 bases from V and 3 from J, leaving 6 bases between them. For the CDR3, the DNA is TGTGCCAGCAGTTACTCCAGGGCCAATCAGCCCCAGCATTTT. This translates into CASSYSRANQPQHF.

The chain carries TRBV9 and TRBJ2-7; TRBD1 might be the D (5 bases). V lost 2 bases to trimming and J lost 6 bases, with 15 bases between them. CDR1 is SGDLS, CDR2 YYNGEE, per germline. The CDR3 extends over 14 amino acids. The chain's CDR3 is CASSVDIGSFEQYF. Here the CDR3 DNA reads TGTGCCAGCAGCGTGGACATCGGGTCGTTCGAGCAGTACTTC.

The chain has TRBV21-1 and TRBJ2-5; no check of the table's D call, TRBD1, against the DNA was made. TRBV21-1 is noted as a pseudogene. The CDR3 has 16 residues. The CDR3 here is CASSKGPRDREETQYF. The CDR3 DNA sequence: TGTGCCAGCAGCAAAGGTCCCCGGGACAGGGAAGAGACCCAGTACTTC.

The chain has TRBV10-2 and TRBJ1-4; a possible D gene is TRBD1 (5 bases). Germline CDR1 is WSHSY and CDR2 is SAAADI. Trimming cost V 8 bases and J 6 bases, with 10 bases left between them. The CDR3 covers 12 residues. For the CDR3, the DNA is TGCGCCAGCGCAGGGTGGGATGAAAAACTGTTTTTT. Protein: CASAGWDEKLFF.

This clone was recorded once. CDR3 DNA: TGCGCCAGCGGTCCGGCAGGGGGCATCTACGAGCAGTACTTC. Translating it yields CASGPAGGIYEQYF. The gene calls are TRBV5-1 and TRBJ2-7; 8 positions agree with TRBD1. Germline-derived CDR1 and CDR2 are SGHRS and YFSETQ. The CDR3 spans 14 residues. V was clipped by 7 bases and J by 3 bases; unmatched bases: 9.

V is TRBV5-1 and J is TRBJ1-6; D unclear. The V end was cut by 4 bases, the J end by 0 bases, with 17 bases between. Germline lookup yields CDR1 SGHRS and CDR2 YFSETQ. The CDR3 is 18 residues long. CDR3 region: CASSLKLGGSSYNSPLHF. The CDR3 coding sequence is TGCGCCAGCAGCCTCAAGTTGGGCGGGAGCTCCTATAATTCACCCCTCCACTTT.

The V and J genes are TRBV13 and TRBJ2-6; D perhaps matches TRBD1 (6 bases). Trimming took 6 bases from V and 0 from J, leaving 12 bases between them. The CDR3 loop spans 16 amino acids. Germline values: CDR1 PRHDT, CDR2 FYEKMQ (reference sequence). CDR3 protein: CASRWQGSSGANVLTF. CDR3 coding DNA: TGTGCCAGCAGGTGGCAGGGGAGCTCTGGGGCCAACGTCCTGACTTTC.

The chain has TRBV4-2 and TRBJ1-2; D is undetermined. Germline-derived CDR1 and CDR2 are LGHNA and YNFKEQ. The CDR3 is made up of 15 amino acids. V lost 5 bases, J lost 1 base, and 14 bases lay in between. CDR3 DNA sequence: TGTGCCAGCAGCTACGAACAGACCGTTAACTATGGCTACACCTTC. It translates to CASSYEQTVNYGYTF.

This clone was observed a few times. The chain employs TRBV19 and TRBJ2-1; TRBD1 aligns across 9 bases. This CDR3 has 11 residues. Germline V CDR1 and CDR2: LNHDA, SQIVND (reference sequence). V was clipped by 8 bases and J by 7 bases; unmatched bases: 0. The CDR3 nucleotides are TGTGCCAGTGGACAGGGGAATGAGCAGTTCTTC. It encodes CASGQGNEQFF.

This chain joins TRBV6-5 and TRBJ1-2, with D tentatively TRBD1 (6 bases). This CDR3 region has 14 residues. The V gene lost 6 bases and the J gene lost 4 bases, with 15 bases spanning the gap. Germline CDR1 MNHEY, CDR2 SVGAGI. The CDR3 nucleotides are TGTGCCAGCAGCTGGGGGCAGGGGACCTATGGCTACACCTTC. Protein sequence: CASSWGQGTYGYTF.

Comment on this clone: The identical CDR3 is also encoded by other nucleotide sequences in the sample. Written as DNA, the CDR3 is TGTGCCAGCAGTCCCGGACAGGGGTTGAACACTGAAGCTTTCTTT. This translates into CASSPGQGLNTEAFF. The V gene is TRBV27, the J gene TRBJ1-1; 9 bases match TRBD1. The CDR3 runs to 15 residues. Germline assignment: CDR1 MNHEY and CDR2 SMNVEV (reference sequence). J was trimmed by 0 bases and V by 5 bases; bases with no gene match: 4.

This chain links TRBV6-4 with TRBJ2-3; 8 bases fit TRBD2. The CDR3 covers 16 residues. Germline CDR1 and CDR2: MRHNA and SNTAGT. J gave up 0 bases and V 4 bases, and 6 bases lay outside the gene matches. DNA of the CDR3: TGTGCCAGCAGTGTCCGTAGCGGGGCTAGCACAGATACGCAGTATTTT. Encoded protein: CASSVRSGASTDTQYF.

This clone was picked up a small number of times. CDR3 region: CASSEFPSGSNNEQFF. DNA for the CDR3: TGTGCCAGCAGTGAATTCCCTAGCGGGAGTAACAATGAGCAGTTCTTC. The gene calls are TRBV6-1 and TRBJ2-1; TRBD2 agrees at 10 bases. The CDR3 is 16 residues long. After removal of 2 bases from V and 5 bases from J, the junction contained 6 bases not matched to a gene. Germline assignment: CDR1 MNHNS and CDR2 SASEGT.

This sequence joins TRBV6-5 and TRBJ2-2, with 10 positions matching TRBD1. The CDR3 length is 15 residues. CDR1 is MNHEY, CDR2 SVGAGI, per germline. The J segment lost 4 bases and the V segment lost 5 bases, leaving 4 bases of the junction unmatched. This CDR3 reads CASSPDRGRTGELFF. The DNA of the CDR3 is TGTGCCAGCAGTCCCGACAGGGGGCGCACCGGGGAGCTGTTTTTT.

This chain links TRBV28 with TRBJ1-1; tentatively, D is TRBD1 (5 bases). CDR1 is MDHEN, CDR2 SYDVKM, per germline. Trimming took off 6 bases at V and 3 bases at J, with 14 bases between the two ends. The CDR3 is 14 residues long. CDR3 DNA sequence: TGTGCCAGCAGACAAGACAGAGGTCACACTGAAGCTTTCTTT. It is translated as CASRQDRGHTEAFF.

The chain combines TRBV5-1 with TRBJ2-1, with 7 positions matching TRBD2. Germline trimming cut 2 bases from V and 7 bases from J; bases unmatched to any gene: 9. The germline V gene has CDR1 SGHRS and CDR2 YFSETQ. This CDR3 region has 15 residues. CDR3 loop: CASSLVASGGNEQFF. DNA for the CDR3: TGCGCCAGCAGCTTAGTAGCTAGCGGAGGGAATGAGCAGTTCTTC.

The DNA of the CDR3 is TGTGCCGGGTGGGGGCGCGGTAATTCACCCCTCCACTTT. Encoded protein: CAGWGRGNSPLHF. The chain uses TRBV5-6 and TRBJ1-6; possible D gene TRBD1, 6 bases. The CDR3 sequence is 13 residues long. The ends were cut back, 10 bases at V and 6 bases at J, with 14 bases in the middle. In germline, CDR1 is SGHDT, CDR2 YYEEEE. Based on the CDR3 plus reference TRBV5-6 and TRBJ1-6, the full variable domain is DAGVTQSPTHLIKTRGQQVTLRCSPKSGHDTVSWYQQALGQGPQFIFQYYEEEERQRGNFPDRFSGHQFPNYSSELNVNALLLGDSALYLCAGWGRGNSPLHFGNGTRLTVT.

The chain couples TRBV6-5 to TRBJ2-7, with 8 bases fitting TRBD1. V was clipped by 3 bases and J by 3 bases; unmatched bases: 7. Germline lookup yields CDR1 MNHEY and CDR2 SVGAGI. The CDR3 is 15 amino acids. CDR3 DNA sequence: TGTGCCAGCAGTTATTCCGGGACAGGCCTCTACGAGCAGTACTTC. It specifies CASSYSGTGLYEQYF.

CDR3 in amino acids: CASSPGLAINIQYF. The CDR3, as DNA: TGTGCCAGCTCACCTGGACTAGCGATAAACATTCAGTACTTC. This chain joins TRBV18 and TRBJ2-4, with 9 bases aligning to TRBD2. The CDR3 sequence is 14 residues long. V trimming: 3 bases; J trimming: 6 bases; junction bases outside the gene matches: 3. CDR1 KGHSH and CDR2 LQKENI come from the germline V gene.

This chain connects TRBV12-2 to TRBJ2-1; the table calls TRBD1, which could not be checked here. TRBV12-2 counts as a pseudogene. The CDR3 is made up of 15 amino acids. The CDR3 nucleotides are TGTGCAAGTCGCCACAGACCACATGGCCACAATGAGCAGTTCTTC. This translates into CASRHRPHGHNEQFF.

The chain has TRBV4-3 and TRBJ2-1; D may be TRBD2 (5 bases). Germline lookup yields CDR1 LGHNA and CDR2 YSLEER. The CDR3 totals 17 residues. V lost 2 bases to trimming and J lost 5 bases, with 19 bases between them. DNA for the CDR3: TGCGCCAGCAGCCAAAGTTTCGTTTTCGCGGGCGACAATGAGCAGTTCTTC. Residues: CASSQSFVFAGDNEQFF.

The table lists this clone with a few counts. V gene TRBV5-1 combines with J gene TRBJ1-5; TRBD1 matches 7 bases. CDR1 and CDR2 from the germline V gene are SGHRS and YFSETQ. Trimming at V came to 1 base and at J to 4 bases, leaving 5 bases not matched to a gene. CDR3 length: 15 amino acids. CDR3 in amino acids: CASSLLGGSNQPQHF. The CDR3 bases are TGCGCCAGCAGCTTGTTAGGGGGCTCAAATCAGCCCCAGCATTTT.

This chain links TRBV7-9 with TRBJ1-1; D perhaps matches TRBD1 (6 bases). This CDR3 is built from 13 residues. Germline values: CDR1 SEHNR, CDR2 FQNEAQ (reference sequence). Trimming took 1 base from V and 9 from J, leaving 12 bases between them. In DNA, the CDR3 is TGTGCCAGCAGCTTAGGGGAGGGGGAGAAAGCTTTCTTT. Protein sequence: CASSLGEGEKAFF.

This clone was recorded many times. The CDR3 bases are TGCAGCGTTGGGCAGGGGCCGGACAATGAGCAGTTCTTC. Its translation is CSVGQGPDNEQFF. The chain combines TRBV29-1 with TRBJ2-1; possibly TRBD1 for D (6 bases). CDR1 is SQVTM, CDR2 ANQGSEA, per germline. Trimming took 4 bases from V and 5 from J, leaving 12 bases between them. CDR3 size: 13 residues.

This chain links TRBV7-9 with TRBJ1-6; D gene ambiguous. The V and J ends lost 2 bases and 7 bases respectively, with 18 bases between them. The germline CDR1 and CDR2 sequences are SEHNR and FQNEAQ (reference sequence). The CDR3 spans 17 residues. The CDR3 coding sequence is TGTGCCAGCAGCTTAAGGCCCCGGGGAGCCGGGAATTCACCCCTCCACTTT. Protein sequence: CASSLRPRGAGNSPLHF. Filled out from reference TRBV7-9 and TRBJ1-6, the complete variable domain reads DTGVSQNPRHKITKRGQNVTFRCDPISEHNRLYWYRQTLGQGPEFLTYFQNEAQLEKSRLLSDRFSAERPKGSFSTLEIQRTEQGDSAMYLCASSLRPRGAGNSPLHFGNGTRLTVT.

The chain has TRBV28 and TRBJ2-3; 13 bases fit TRBD2. With 6 bases clipped from V and 5 bases from J, the junction kept 8 bases outside the gene matches. From germline, CDR1 is MDHEN and CDR2 SYDVKM. The CDR3 has 16 residues. The CDR3: CASSQLAGGPGDTQYF. CDR3 nucleotides: TGTGCCAGCAGCCAACTAGCGGGGGGGCCTGGAGATACGCAGTATTTT.